Below, 26 T cell receptor beta chains from the same sample are listed, as sequenced in a study of OX40 agonist ivuxolimab in advanced cancers. Profiled with immunoSEQ multiplex PCR; TCRdb holds only in-frame clones, not every one. This table holds 60,000 to 85,000 clones, over 80% found once. The sequencing here drew on CD4+ or CD8+ T cells sorted from blood, taken in a trial of the OX40 agonist ivuxolimab. These receptor sequences come from an adult with an advanced solid tumor such as melanoma, head and neck, liver or kidney cancer.

This chain joins TRBV10-2 and TRBJ1-1, with D hard to call. The V gene's germline CDR1 is WSHSY and CDR2 SAAADI. The V end was cut by 6 bases, the J end by 0 bases, with 5 bases between. The length of the CDR3 is 12 residues. CDR3 region: CASRGMNTEAFF. DNA for the CDR3: TGCGCCAGCAGGGGGATGAACACTGAAGCTTTCTTT.

Only a few counts were recorded for this clone. J is TRBJ2-1 and V is TRBV5-6; 10 bases align to TRBD2. V trimming: 1 base; J trimming: 0 bases; junction bases outside the gene matches: 1. Germline V gives CDR1 SGHDT, CDR2 YYEEEE. This CDR3 spans 16 amino acids. CDR3 in amino acids: CASSLIAGGSYNEQFF. The DNA for the CDR3 is TGTGCCAGCAGCTTGATAGCGGGAGGCTCCTACAATGAGCAGTTCTTC.

A word on this clone: Other DNA sequences in this specimen translate into the identical CDR3. The CDR3 loop is CAISERGNTEAFF. DNA for the CDR3: TGTGCCATCAGTGAGAGGGGGAACACTGAAGCTTTCTTT. This chain links TRBV10-3 with TRBJ1-1; a weak D match, TRBD1 (5 bases). Trimming removed 2 bases from V and 1 base from J, with 5 bases in between. The CDR3 consists of 13 residues. Per the germline V gene, CDR1 is ENHRY and CDR2 is SYGVKD.

This rearrangement joins TRBV29-1 to TRBJ2-7, with D perhaps TRBD2 (5 bases). This CDR3 spans 13 amino acids. Trimming stripped 7 bases from V and 0 bases from J, with 13 bases between. Germline assignment: CDR1 SQVTM and CDR2 ANQGSEA. The CDR3 is CSASGIYSYEQYF. CDR3 nucleotide sequence: TGCAGCGCGTCCGGGATTTACTCCTACGAGCAGTACTTC.

This clone was recorded once. The chain joins TRBV5-1 to TRBJ1-6; 9 bases line up with TRBD1. V dropped 4 bases and J dropped 8; count of bases not matched to a gene: 13. Per germline, CDR1 SGHRS and CDR2 YFSETQ. The CDR3 has 17 residues. The CDR3, as DNA: TGCGCCAGCAGCGCGGGGACAGGGTTTGTTTCGGATTCACCCCTCCACTTT. Its protein product is CASSAGTGFVSDSPLHF. The entire variable domain, with the rest obtained from reference TRBV5-1 and TRBJ1-6, is as follows: KAGVTQTPRYLIKTRGQQVTLSCSPISGHRSVSWYQQTPGQGLQFLFEYFSETQRNKGNFPGRFSGRQFSNSRSEMNVSTLELGDSALYLCASSAGTGFVSDSPLHFGNGTRLTVT.

The rearrangement links TRBV5-1 to TRBJ2-7, with 12 bases aligning to TRBD1. Germline V gene data show CDR1 as SGHRS and CDR2 as YFSETQ. The V gene end was trimmed by 3 bases and the J gene end by 3 bases; junction bases not matched to a gene: 4. There are 15 residues in the CDR3. In DNA form, the CDR3 reads TGCGCCAGCAGCTCTGGGACAGGGGGCAGCTACGAGCAGTACTTC. Translating it yields CASSSGTGGSYEQYF.

The chain uses TRBV15 and TRBJ1-4; D is possibly TRBD1 (5 bases). V gave up 0 bases and J gave up 7 bases, with 12 bases separating them. The CDR3 is 15 amino acids. Germline-derived CDR1 and CDR2 are LNHNV and YYDKDF (reference sequence). The CDR3 region is CATSRDSGLSEKLFF. The CDR3 nucleotides are TGTGCCACCAGCAGAGATTCAGGGTTAAGTGAAAAACTGTTTTTT.

The genes are TRBV11-2 and TRBJ2-7; perhaps TRBD1 as D (6 bases). Germline CDR1 SGHAT, CDR2 FQNNGV. Between the trimmed V and J ends, which lost 2 bases and 1 base, there was a span of 12 bases. The CDR3 extends over 15 amino acids. CDR3 sequence reads: CASSLNRAPSYEQYF. The DNA for the CDR3 is TGTGCCAGCAGCTTAAACAGGGCACCTTCCTACGAGCAGTACTTC.

The chain recombines TRBV4-3 with TRBJ2-6, with D possibly being TRBD2 (6 bases). Trimming removed 4 bases from V and 1 base from J, with 14 bases in between. Germline loops: CDR1 LGHNA, CDR2 YSLEER. CDR3 length equals 17 residues. The CDR3 spells CASSPGQAGSGANVLTF. The DNA for the CDR3 is TGCGCCAGCAGCCCTGGGCAGGCGGGGTCTGGGGCCAACGTCCTGACTTTC.

This clone was counted between two and nine times. The gene calls are TRBV19 and TRBJ1-5; D is uncertain. Germline CDR1 reads LNHDA; CDR2 reads SQIVND (reference sequence). V lost 4 bases and J 6 bases, leaving 13 bases between the germline ends. The CDR3 extends over 14 amino acids. CDR3 coding DNA: TGTGCCAGTAGTACTGGATCCGAGGCTCAGCCCCAGCATTTT. This translates into CASSTGSEAQPQHF. Full variable domain (remainder filled in from reference TRBV19 and TRBJ1-5): DGGITQSPKYLFRKEGQNVTLSCEQNLNHDAMYWYRQDPGQGLRLIYYSQIVNDFQKGDIAEGYSVSREKKESFPLTVTSAQKNPTAFYLCASSTGSEAQPQHFGDGTRLSIL.

The genes are TRBV5-1 and TRBJ1-5; D uncertain. V lost 4 bases and J lost 1, with 12 bases in between. CDR3 size: 15 residues. Germline assignment: CDR1 SGHRS and CDR2 YFSETQ. The CDR3 coding sequence is TGCGCCAGCAGCCCGGTCGCAGGAAGCAATCAGCCCCAGCATTTT. It translates to CASSPVAGSNQPQHF.

J is TRBJ2-3 and V is TRBV19; the D call may be TRBD1 or TRBD2 (5 bases each). Germline values: CDR1 LNHDA, CDR2 SQIVND (reference sequence). CDR3 length: 15 amino acids. The ends were cut back, 6 bases at V and 3 bases at J, with 16 bases in the middle. In nucleotides, the CDR3 is TGTGCCAGTAGGACACGTGGGGGAGCGACAGATACGCAGTATTTT. Translation gives CASRTRGGATDTQYF.

The chain is built from TRBV5-4 and TRBJ2-7; no clear D gene. CDR1 SGHNT and CDR2 YYREEE come from the germline V gene (reference sequence). Trimming shortened V by 1 base and J by 0 bases, and 5 bases separated the two germline ends. The CDR3 contains 13 residues. CDR3 sequence reads: CASSLTSSYEQYF. CDR3 nucleotides: TGTGCCAGCAGCTTGACAAGCTCCTACGAGCAGTACTTC.

The chain couples TRBV7-3 to TRBJ2-5; no clear D. CDR1 is SGHTA and CDR2 is FQGTGA in the germline V gene. The CDR3 spans 13 residues. V lost 0 bases and J 4 bases, leaving 6 bases between the germline ends. CDR3 residues: CASSLTLGETQYF. For the CDR3, the DNA is TGTGCCAGCAGCTTAACGTTGGGAGAGACCCAGTACTTC.

V gene TRBV7-8 combines with J gene TRBJ1-5; TRBD1 is a possible D gene (6 bases). The CDR3 contains 15 residues. From germline, CDR1 is SGHVS and CDR2 FQNEAQ. V lost 3 bases and J lost 1, with 10 bases in between. CDR3 in DNA: TGTGCCAGCAGCTTTACAACAGGGAGCAATCAGCCCCAGCATTTT. It specifies CASSFTTGSNQPQHF.

This clone was picked up one time. CDR3 sequence: CASSLGSTDTQYF. As DNA, the CDR3 is TGCGCCAGCAGCTTGGGGAGCACAGATACGCAGTATTTT. The chain couples TRBV5-1 to TRBJ2-3, with no clear D. CDR1 and CDR2 (germline): SGHRS, YFSETQ. CDR3 length equals 13 residues. V lost 0 bases, J lost 0 bases, and 2 bases lay in between.

V and J are TRBV18 and TRBJ2-7; tentative D call: TRBD2 (6 bases). This CDR3 has 13 amino acids. Germline V gene sequence: CDR1 KGHSH, CDR2 LQKENI. V shed 5 bases and J shed 3 bases, with 11 bases lying between them. CDR3 coding DNA: TGTGCCAGCTCAGCGGGACTTGACTACGAGCAGTACTTC. Its translation: CASSAGLDYEQYF.

This sequence joins TRBV29-1 and TRBJ1-2, with D possibly being TRBD1 (5 bases). The V and J ends lost 6 bases and 2 bases respectively, with 13 bases between them. The CDR3 is 13 amino acids. Germline loops: CDR1 SQVTM, CDR2 ANQGSEA. The CDR3 DNA is TGCAGCGTGCAAGGTGGGGCAAACTATGGCTACACCTTC. Its translation is CSVQGGANYGYTF.

The chain employs TRBV6-6 and TRBJ2-7, with a tentative D call TRBD1 (5 bases). V was pared by 1 base and J by 6 bases, with 13 bases between. This CDR3 region has 14 residues. Germline CDR1 MNHNY, CDR2 SVGAGI (reference sequence). The CDR3 sequence: CASSYFQGESEQYF. CDR3 in DNA: TGTGCCAGCAGTTACTTCCAGGGTGAAAGCGAGCAGTACTTC.

V usage is TRBV6-1 and J usage is TRBJ2-3; D may match TRBD1 or TRBD2 (5 bases each). The CDR3 totals 18 residues. CDR1 is MNHNS and CDR2 is SASEGT in the germline V gene. Trimming shortened V by 4 bases and J by 0 bases, and 20 bases separated the two germline ends. CDR3 residues: CASSAMPGPPSSTDTQYF. In DNA form, the CDR3 reads TGTGCCAGCAGTGCTATGCCGGGACCCCCGTCTAGCACAGATACGCAGTATTTT.

The genes are TRBV5-4 and TRBJ2-1; D is unclear. This CDR3 is 15 amino acids long. V was shortened by 0 bases and J by 6 bases, with 13 bases between the two germline ends. The germline V gene has CDR1 SGHNT and CDR2 YYREEE (reference sequence). The CDR3: CASSLGSRVGNEQFF. The CDR3 DNA sequence: TGTGCCAGCAGCTTGGGGTCAAGGGTGGGCAATGAGCAGTTCTTC.

The chain combines TRBV6-1 with TRBJ2-1; 12 nucleotides align to TRBD2. V lost 4 bases to trimming and J lost 9 bases; unmatched junction nucleotides: 10. The CDR3 contains 16 residues. Germline lookup yields CDR1 MNHNS and CDR2 SASEGT. CDR3 bases: TGTGCCAGCAGTGCCCTTACTAGCGGGAGGCTGGGTGAGCAGTTCTTC. This gives the protein CASSALTSGRLGEQFF.

The V gene is TRBV2, the J gene TRBJ1-2; weak D call: TRBD1 (5 bases). The V end lost 6 bases, the J end lost 8 bases, and 22 bases lay between the germline ends. Germline V gene sequence: CDR1 SNHLY, CDR2 FYNNEI. CDR3 length: 15 residues. CDR3 nucleotide sequence: TGTGCCAGCAGCTTACTTGGTTCGGGCGCAGGGGGCTACACCTTC. Translated: CASSLLGSGAGGYTF.

The chain couples TRBV6-6 to TRBJ2-1; TRBD2 aligns across 8 bases. Germline CDR1 MNHNY, CDR2 SVGAGI (reference sequence). CDR3 length: 14 amino acids. V was clipped by 7 bases and J by 10 bases; unmatched bases: 12. CDR3 protein: CASTIPPGRDEQFF. Written as DNA, the CDR3 is TGTGCCAGCACCATTCCCCCCGGGAGGGACGAGCAGTTCTTC.

This sequence joins TRBV30 and TRBJ1-1; D is ambiguous. V was pared by 5 bases and J by 2 bases, with 6 bases between. The germline gives CDR1 GTSNPN, CDR2 SVGIG (reference sequence). This CDR3 spans 11 amino acids. CDR3 loop: CAWGPNTEAFF. The CDR3 nucleotides read TGTGCCTGGGGGCCCAACACTGAAGCTTTCTTT.

As for this clone: The sample has other DNA sequences that encode this CDR3 too. The chain joins TRBV6-1 to TRBJ2-5; D could derive from TRBD1 or TRBD2 (5 bases each). The germline V gene has CDR1 MNHNS and CDR2 SASEGT. CDR3 size: 13 residues. V shed 6 bases and J shed 1 base, with 9 bases lying between them. This CDR3 reads CASRRGIQETQYF. CDR3 coding DNA: TGTGCCAGCAGGAGGGGTATCCAAGAGACCCAGTACTTC.